Below are 13 T cell receptor beta chains sequenced from a single sample in a study of OX40 agonist ivuxolimab in advanced cancers. Measured with immunoSEQ multiplex PCR; TCRdb has only the in-frame clones, and not every one. The sample includes over 45,000 clones, approximately 80% of them seen just once. This sample comprised CD4+ or CD8+ T cells sorted from blood, obtained in a trial of the OX40 agonist ivuxolimab. These TCRs come from an adult with an advanced solid tumor such as melanoma, head and neck, liver or kidney cancer.

The V and J genes are TRBV7-9 and TRBJ2-3; the match to TRBD2 covers 8 bases. The ends lost 3 bases at V and 1 base at J; junction bases unmatched: 9. The CDR3 totals 17 residues. CDR1 and CDR2 from the germline V gene are SEHNR and FQNEAQ (reference sequence). The CDR3, as DNA: TGTGCCAGCAGCTTGGGGGACGGGAGGGCCCGCACAGATACGCAGTATTTT. Translating gives CASSLGDGRARTDTQYF.

The rearrangement uses TRBV7-2 and TRBJ2-7, with 8 nucleotides matching TRBD2. Per germline, CDR1 SGHTA and CDR2 FQGNSA. The V and J ends lost 1 base and 0 bases, in that order; junction bases with no gene match: 5. The CDR3 is 16 amino acids. CDR3 coding DNA: TGTGCCAGCAGCTTAGGTCGCGGGGGGACCTCCTACGAGCAGTACTTC. This gives the protein CASSLGRGGTSYEQYF. The variable domain in full, with the rest retrieved from reference TRBV7-2 and TRBJ2-7, is GAGVSQSPSNKVTEKGKDVELRCDPISGHTALYWYRQSLGQGLEFLIYFQGNSAPDKSGLPSDRFSAERTGGSVSTLTIQRTQQEDSAVYLCASSLGRGGTSYEQYFGPGTRLTVT.

V is TRBV30 and J is TRBJ1-5; no clear D gene. CDR1 is GTSNPN, CDR2 SVGIG, per germline (reference sequence). V was clipped by 3 bases and J by 6 bases, with 9 bases between them. The CDR3 length is 12 residues. The CDR3 loop is CAWRQSGQPQHF. CDR3 coding DNA: TGTGCCTGGAGGCAGAGCGGTCAGCCCCAGCATTTT.

This clone was detected only a few times. This chain connects TRBV5-4 to TRBJ2-7, with TRBD2 matching over 7 bases. Germline-derived CDR1 and CDR2 are SGHNT and YYREEE (reference sequence). The length of the CDR3 is 14 residues. V lost 1 base and J lost 5; bases outside the gene matches: 6. CDR3 region: CASSLPGGGNEQYF. CDR3 DNA sequence: TGTGCCAGCAGCTTGCCAGGCGGGGGAAACGAGCAGTACTTC.

The genes are TRBV25-1 and TRBJ1-1; TRBD1 aligns across 7 bases. The germline V gene has CDR1 MGHDK and CDR2 SYGVNS. After removal of 5 bases from V and 4 bases from J, the junction contained 4 bases not matched to a gene. The CDR3 is 13 residues long. The CDR3 coding sequence is TGTGCCAGCAGTCCCAGGGGGGGCACTGAAGCTTTCTTT. This sequence encodes CASSPRGGTEAFF.

This chain uses TRBV18 with TRBJ2-1, with 9 bases matching TRBD1. V lost 4 bases to trimming and J lost 0 bases; unmatched junction nucleotides: 7. Per germline, CDR1 KGHSH and CDR2 LQKENI. CDR3 length equals 17 residues. In DNA, the CDR3 is TGTGCCAGCTCACTCATACAGGGGGCTTTCTCCTACAATGAGCAGTTCTTC. Its protein product is CASSLIQGAFSYNEQFF.

The chain employs TRBV6-5 and TRBJ1-4; TRBD1 agrees at 7 bases. V shed 2 bases and J 7 bases; nucleotides not matched to a gene: 10. CDR1 and CDR2 (germline): MNHEY, SVGAGI. The CDR3 is 16 amino acids. The CDR3 nucleotides are TGTGCCAGCAGTTACCTAACCGGGACAGCCAGTGAAAAACTGTTTTTT. Translated: CASSYLTGTASEKLFF.

This clone was recorded only once. Its ends do not fully match the called genes, so a read error is possible. This rearrangement joins TRBV2 to TRBJ1-2; D unclear. The CDR3 totals 15 residues. Germline values: CDR1 SNHLY, CDR2 FYNNEI. CDR3 sequence reads: CASSPNERVYYDYTF. CDR3 nucleotide sequence: TGTGCCAGCAGTCCGAACGAGAGGGTTTACTATGACTACACCTTC.

This clone has only one observation. The chain is built from TRBV5-8 and TRBJ1-2; possible D gene TRBD1, 5 bases. CDR1 is SGHTS and CDR2 is YDEGEE in the germline V gene. The CDR3 loop spans 13 amino acids. Trimming left V 0 bases short and J 3 bases short, with 6 bases between. CDR3 bases: TGTGCCAGCAGCTTGGGGGGCGACTATGGCTACACCTTC. This sequence encodes CASSLGGDYGYTF.

This clone was observed once. The gene calls are TRBV28 and TRBJ2-7; 8 nucleotides match TRBD2. The germline V gene encodes CDR1 MDHEN and CDR2 SYDVKM. V lost 5 bases, J lost 5 bases, and 11 bases stayed unmatched. The CDR3 sequence is 15 residues long. The CDR3 coding sequence is TGTGCCAGCAGTGGGGCGGGAGGAGGACGAAACGAGCAGTACTTC. This sequence encodes CASSGAGGGRNEQYF.

This clone was recorded only once. V usage is TRBV7-9 and J usage is TRBJ1-2; 7 bases match TRBD1. Looked up from germline, CDR1 is SEHNR and CDR2 is FQNEAQ (reference sequence). The V segment lost 5 bases and the J segment 5 bases; nucleotides outside the gene matches: 8. There are 14 residues in the CDR3. The CDR3 sequence is CASSPGTAHYGYTF. In nucleotides, the CDR3 is TGTGCCAGCAGCCCAGGGACAGCTCATTATGGCTACACCTTC.

The V gene is TRBV28, the J gene TRBJ2-2; 7 bases fit TRBD1. The CDR3 contains 14 residues. The V and J ends lost 6 bases and 6 bases, in that order; junction bases with no gene match: 7. Germline CDR1 MDHEN, CDR2 SYDVKM. CDR3 DNA sequence: TGTGCCAGCAGACCAGACAGGGTACCCGGGGAGCTGTTTTTT. Protein product: CASRPDRVPGELFF. The full variable domain, rest sourced from reference TRBV28 and TRBJ2-2, is DVKVTQSSRYLVKRTGEKVFLECVQDMDHENMFWYRQDPGLGLRLIYFSYDVKMKEKGDIPEGYSVSREKKERFSLILESASTNQTSMYLCASRPDRVPGELFFGEGSRLTVL.

The chain employs TRBV18 and TRBJ1-5; D gene uncertain. CDR3 length: 16 residues. CDR1 is KGHSH, CDR2 LQKENI, per germline. Trimming took 0 bases from V and 2 from J, leaving 11 bases between them. The CDR3 region is CASSPPSARGNQPQHF. The CDR3 bases are TGTGCCAGCTCACCACCTTCAGCGAGAGGCAATCAGCCCCAGCATTTT.